A single T cell receptor (beta chain) is shown here with its context. Antigen specificity is unknown. The data originate from a study of tissue T cells after allogeneic stem cell transplantation. Retrospectively chosen non-transplant comparators had other cancers and at least five gastrointestinal samples, without known gastrointestinal disease. Here immunoSEQ multiplex PCR was the method, and the copy in TCRdb shows in-frame clones only, minus some. The sample has about 25,000 clones; over 70% are singletons. General study points: Anatomically similar tissues had similar TCR repertoires within each patient. Blood and spleen captured only part of the tissue TCR repertoire.

Trimming removed 0 bases from V and 6 bases from J, with 16 bases in between. Germline assignment: CDR1 SGHRS and CDR2 YFSETQ. The CDR3 runs 15 residues. The chain uses TRBV5-1 and TRBJ2-7, with TRBD2 as a possible D gene (6 bases). Sequences were derived from tissue from the ileum, sampled at autopsy. The origin of this receptor is a female donor over 55 with lung cancer. CDR3 nucleotides: TGCGCCAGCAGCTTGGATTCACGGAGGGTCGGCGAGCAGTACTTC. This sequence encodes CASSLDSRRVGEQYF.